These 21 T cell receptor beta chains originate from one sample sequenced in a study of regulatory T cells in long-lasting Graves disease. Researchers made TCR beta libraries by using iRepertoire HTBI primers and running Arm-PCR on CDR3 regions. TCRdb re-called the multiplex PCR reads with MiXCR, one entry per CDR3 protein. The sample contains fewer than 450,000 distinct CDR3 sequences, about a quarter of which appear only once. Time point given: persistent/refractory GD, antithyroid drugs over 5 years with positive TRAb. Scientists built the TCR library using RNA that was extracted from PBMCs. Here the sequenced sample was peripheral blood mononuclear cells (PBMCs), taken when the disease was refractory, from a patient treated with antithyroid drugs. The origin of the receptors is a female donor with Graves disease.

This chain uses TRBV29-1 with TRBJ1-4, with 7 positions matching TRBD1. CDR1 and CDR2 (germline): SQVTM, ANQGSEA. V gave up 5 bases and J gave up 5 bases; unmatched junction bases: 5. There are 13 residues in the CDR3. CDR3 nucleotides: TGCAGCGTTACCGGGACAGCAAATGAAAAACTGTTTTTT. Its protein product is CSVTGTANEKLFF.

In its sample, this clonotype was seen a few times. The gene calls are TRBV4-3 and TRBJ2-7; D possibly corresponds to TRBD1 (6 bases). The CDR3 has 16 amino acids. CDR1 is LGHNA, CDR2 YSLEER, per germline. V was cut by 5 bases and J by 2 bases, with 19 bases left in between. CDR3 amino acids: CASSEGGNRAPYEQYF. The DNA of the CDR3 is TGCGCCAGCAGCGAAGGTGGGAACAGGGCCCCCTACGAGCAGTACTTC.

In this sample, this clonotype turned up a few times. The V gene is TRBV7-9, the J gene TRBJ1-1; D is undetermined. The CDR3 consists of 14 residues. Germline V gene lookup returns CDR1 SEHNR and CDR2 FQNEAQ (reference sequence). The V end was cut by 1 base, the J end by 0 bases, with 6 bases between. CDR3 DNA: TGTGCCAGCAGCTTAGATGTATTGAACACTGAAGCTTTCTTT. Translation: CASSLDVLNTEAFF.

The chain carries TRBV19 and TRBJ2-5; 9 bases are a match to TRBD1. The germline gives CDR1 LNHDA, CDR2 SQIVND (reference sequence). CDR3 size: 14 residues. The V segment lost 7 bases and the J segment 4 bases; nucleotides outside the gene matches: 7. CDR3 region: CASKITGGIETQYF. Written as DNA, the CDR3 is TGTGCCAGTAAAATAACAGGGGGCATAGAGACCCAGTACTTC.

Ten or more counts support this clonotype. The CDR3 coding sequence is TGTGCCAGCAGTTCCCGGGACATTAGAGGCACCGGGGAGCTGTTTTTT. This sequence encodes CASSSRDIRGTGELFF. The chain uses TRBV28 and TRBJ2-2; possibly TRBD1 for D (6 bases). The CDR3 loop spans 16 amino acids. The V end was cut by 4 bases, the J end by 4 bases, with 16 bases between. Germline V gives CDR1 MDHEN, CDR2 SYDVKM.

The V gene is TRBV29-1, the J gene TRBJ1-2; D is unclear. CDR3 length: 11 residues. Trimming removed 4 bases at V and 2 bases at J, with 5 bases between. Germline V gene data show CDR1 as SQVTM and CDR2 as ANQGSEA. CDR3 region: CSVAVNYGYTF. The CDR3 nucleotides are TGCAGCGTTGCTGTCAACTATGGCTACACCTTC.

With respect to this clonotype: Being one base from a much bigger clone, this may be a read error. The chain joins TRBV11-1 to TRBJ2-7, with D perhaps TRBD1 or TRBD2 (5 bases each). Germline CDR1 is SGHAT and CDR2 is FQDESV (reference sequence). The CDR3 length is 12 residues. V dropped 8 bases and J dropped 3 bases, with 11 bases sitting between them. CDR3 nucleotide sequence: TGTGCCAGCTTCTCGAGGGGCTACGAGCAGTACTTC. It codes for CASFSRGYEQYF.

This clonotype has just a few counts. In DNA form, the CDR3 reads TGCAGTGCTGTACCGGGACAGGGGCAGAATTCACCCCTCCACTTT. Its protein is CSAVPGQGQNSPLHF. The chain uses TRBV20-1 and TRBJ1-6; 10 bases map to TRBD1. The CDR3 is 15 amino acids. Germline V CDR1 and CDR2: DFQATT, SNEGSKA (reference sequence). V lost 5 bases and J lost 7; bases outside the gene matches: 8.

This clonotype was observed a handful of times. V usage is TRBV18 and J usage is TRBJ1-5; no reliable D call. V was shortened by 4 bases and J by 6 bases, with 10 bases between the two germline ends. The CDR3 is 13 amino acids. Germline V gives CDR1 KGHSH, CDR2 LQKENI. CDR3 amino acids: CASSRDRSQPQHF. The CDR3 bases are TGTGCCAGCTCACGTGATAGGAGTCAGCCCCAGCATTTT.

This clonotype was counted ten times or more. This chain connects TRBV7-2 to TRBJ2-7, with 7 bases matching TRBD2. The germline V gene encodes CDR1 SGHTA and CDR2 FQGNSA. The CDR3 has 15 amino acids. Germline trimming cut 5 bases from V and 0 bases from J; bases unmatched to any gene: 7. CDR3 protein: CASSIGEGLSYEQYF. In DNA form, the CDR3 reads TGTGCCAGCAGCATTGGGGAGGGCCTCTCCTACGAGCAGTACTTC.

This clonotype was picked up many times. The V and J genes are TRBV29-1 and TRBJ1-5; no reliable D call. CDR1 is SQVTM, CDR2 ANQGSEA, per germline. Trimming took 4 bases from V and 0 from J, leaving 7 bases between them. This CDR3 is 13 amino acids long. CDR3 in amino acids: CSVGENSNQPQHF. The CDR3, as DNA: TGCAGCGTTGGGGAAAATAGCAATCAGCCCCAGCATTTT.

In this sample, this clonotype turned up a few times. The gene calls are TRBV20-1 and TRBJ1-1; weak D call: TRBD1 (5 bases). Trimming left V 3 bases short and J 4 bases short, with 18 bases between. This CDR3 has 15 amino acids. Looked up from germline, CDR1 is DFQATT and CDR2 is SNEGSKA (reference sequence). CDR3 in amino acids: CSASPPDSVLTEAFF. The CDR3 coding sequence is TGCAGTGCTAGCCCACCCGACAGTGTGCTCACTGAAGCTTTCTTT.

This clonotype was counted between two and nine times. This rearrangement joins TRBV6-1 to TRBJ1-2; no definite D call. The V end was cut by 7 bases, the J end by 1 base, with 16 bases between. Germline-derived CDR1 and CDR2 are MNHNS and SASEGT. This CDR3 spans 15 amino acids. The CDR3 DNA follows: TGTGCCAGCATTCCCGGGAGGGCCGGTAACTATGGCTACACCTTC. This gives the protein CASIPGRAGNYGYTF.

The gene calls are TRBV2 and TRBJ2-3; possible D gene TRBD2, 6 bases. V was trimmed by 1 base and J by 7 bases, leaving 12 bases between them. Germline-derived CDR1 and CDR2 are SNHLY and FYNNEI. This CDR3 contains 14 residues. CDR3 amino acids: CASSEDGSGNTQYF. CDR3 DNA: TGTGCCAGCAGTGAAGACGGGAGTGGGAATACGCAGTATTTT.

The J gene is TRBJ2-7, the V gene TRBV6-1; 10 positions match TRBD2. The germline V gene has CDR1 MNHNS and CDR2 SASEGT. V lost 7 bases and J lost 0; bases outside the gene matches: 3. The CDR3 loop spans 14 amino acids. This CDR3 is CASIAGGASYEQYF. For the CDR3, the DNA is TGTGCCAGCATAGCGGGAGGTGCCTCCTACGAGCAGTACTTC.

The rearrangement uses TRBV7-9 and TRBJ2-4; D is ambiguous. The J call may be in error: the DNA end matches TRBJ2-7 better. Germline lookup yields CDR1 SEHNR and CDR2 FQNEAQ (reference sequence). The CDR3 sequence is 12 residues long. In DNA, the CDR3 is TGTGCCACAAATGACGGATCCTACGAGCAGTACTTC. This translates into CATNDGSYEQYF.

This clonotype has ten or more counts. This chain links TRBV30 with TRBJ1-2; TRBD1 matches 7 bases. The CDR3 length is 11 residues. After removal of 6 bases from V and 7 bases from J, the junction contained 5 bases not matched to a gene. CDR1 and CDR2 from the germline V gene are GTSNPN and SVGIG (reference sequence). The CDR3 DNA sequence: TGTGCCTGTACGACAGGGCTTGGCTACACCTTC. It specifies CACTTGLGYTF.

This rearrangement joins TRBV20-1 to TRBJ1-1; D gene uncertain. Deletions cut 5 bases from V and 7 bases from J, with 17 bases between. The CDR3 sequence is 13 residues long. The germline CDR1 and CDR2 sequences are DFQATT and SNEGSKA (reference sequence). The CDR3 loop is CSAPRVLSGEAFF. DNA of the CDR3: TGCAGTGCTCCGAGGGTCCTTTCTGGTGAAGCTTTCTTT.

This clonotype appeared a few times. The chain is built from TRBV12-5 and TRBJ1-1, with 8 bases matching TRBD1. Germline loops: CDR1 LGHNT, CDR2 FRNRAP. Trimming cost V 6 bases and J 4 bases; bases outside gene matches: 7. The CDR3 covers 14 residues. The CDR3 DNA reads as TGTGCTAGTGGGCAGACAGGGGTGGGCACTGAAGCTTTCTTT. Translating it yields CASGQTGVGTEAFF.

This clonotype has just one count. V usage is TRBV6-2 or TRBV6-3 and J usage is TRBJ2-4; D is undetermined. Germline CDR1 and CDR2: MNHEY and SVGEGT. V dropped 0 bases and J dropped 0 bases, with 9 bases sitting between them. This CDR3 region has 16 residues. CDR3 DNA sequence: TGTGCCAGCAGTTACTCGATAAGCCTAGCCAAAAACATTCAGTACTTC. Residues: CASSYSISLAKNIQYF.

This clonotype was observed a handful of times. The J gene is TRBJ1-1, the V gene TRBV30; the D gene is possibly TRBD1 (5 bases). This CDR3 region has 19 residues. V gave up 0 bases and J gave up 1 base, with 24 bases separating them. Germline assignment: CDR1 GTSNPN and CDR2 SVGIG (reference sequence). The DNA for the CDR3 is TGTGCCTGGAGTGTATCCCCACCGGGACCCAGGTTGGGGAACACTGAAGCTTTCTTT. Amino acid sequence: CAWSVSPPGPRLGNTEAFF. Using reference TRBV30 and TRBJ1-1 for the parts outside the CDR3, the full variable domain is SQTIHQWPATLVQPVGSPLSLECTVEGTSNPNLYWYRQAAGRGLQLLFYSVGIGQISSEVPQNLSASRPQDRQFILSSKKLLLSDSGFYLCAWSVSPPGPRLGNTEAFFGQGTRLTVV.